This entry describes one T cell receptor (beta chain). From the 5' RACE reads, TCRdb called clonotypes with MiXCR, one entry per CDR3 protein. Among around 98,000 distinct CDR3 sequences listed, 15% to 20% were seen once. Germline CDR1 reads DFQATT; CDR2 reads SNEGSKA (reference sequence). This CDR3 is 17 amino acids long. Trimming removed 2 bases from V and 3 bases from J; junction bases left unmatched: 10. The data are from a study of spatial heterogeneity in lung cancer. Stated time point: blood at routine non-recurrence follow-up after resection. The study sequenced unsorted whole RNA from tumor, nontumor lung or frozen PBMC.

This sequence originates from a male donor with early-stage non-small cell lung cancer. Material: PBMCs, obtained at follow-up. V and J are TRBV20-1 and TRBJ1-6, with 7 nucleotides matching TRBD1. The CDR3 spells CSARSQGGIGYNSPLHF. The DNA for the CDR3 is TGCAGTGCTAGAAGTCAGGGGGGAATAGGCTATAATTCACCCCTCCACTTT.